This TCR beta chain was sequenced for a study of T cell clonotyping in hematopoietic cell transplantation. This sample's time point: recipient sample about 28 days before transplant, after cytoreduction. Details on this clone: What it recognizes is unknown.

The CDR3 is 12 residues long. V was pared by 7 bases and J by 3 bases, with 9 bases between. Germline V gives CDR1 MDHEN, CDR2 SYDVKM. Clones were read by immunoSEQ multiplex PCR, and TCRdb kept only the in-frame ones, dropping some. The sample has some 49,000 clones, 65% to 90% seen once. Study results and limitations: After transplant, recipient diversity fell while pathologically expanded clonotypes grew through day 180.

This chain joins TRBV28 and TRBJ1-1; D ambiguous. The specimen comprised peripheral blood mononuclear cells, sampled before stem cell transplant. This TCR was sampled from a man aged 55-75 years with biphenotypic leukemia. Some clones in this sample may be carry-over from other donors' samples. In DNA form, the CDR3 reads TGTGCCAGCATGCCGAGGGACACTGAAGCTTTCTTT. Amino acids: CASMPRDTEAFF.